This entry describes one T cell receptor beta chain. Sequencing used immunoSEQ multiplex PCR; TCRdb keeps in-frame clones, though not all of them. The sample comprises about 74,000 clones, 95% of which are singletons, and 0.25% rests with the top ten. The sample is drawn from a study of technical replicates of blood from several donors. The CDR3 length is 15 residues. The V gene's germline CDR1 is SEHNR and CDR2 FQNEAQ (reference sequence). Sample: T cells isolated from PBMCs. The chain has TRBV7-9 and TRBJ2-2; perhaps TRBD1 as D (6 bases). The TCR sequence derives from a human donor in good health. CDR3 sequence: CFDQGWMSEAGELFF. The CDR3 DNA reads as TGTTTTGATCAGGGGTGGATGTCCGAGGCCGGGGAGCTGTTTTTT.